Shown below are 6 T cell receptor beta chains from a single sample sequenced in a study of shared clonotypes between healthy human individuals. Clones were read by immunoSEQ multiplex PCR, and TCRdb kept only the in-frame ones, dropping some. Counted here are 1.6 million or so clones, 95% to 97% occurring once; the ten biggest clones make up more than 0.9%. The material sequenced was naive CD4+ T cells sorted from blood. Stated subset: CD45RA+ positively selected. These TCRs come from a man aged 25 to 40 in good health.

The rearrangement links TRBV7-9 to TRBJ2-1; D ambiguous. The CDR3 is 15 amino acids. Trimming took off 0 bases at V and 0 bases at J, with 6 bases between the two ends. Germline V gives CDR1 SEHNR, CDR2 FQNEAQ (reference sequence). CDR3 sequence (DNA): TGTGCCAGCAGCTTAGCGTTGAGCTCCTACAATGAGCAGTTCTTC. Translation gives CASSLALSSYNEQFF.

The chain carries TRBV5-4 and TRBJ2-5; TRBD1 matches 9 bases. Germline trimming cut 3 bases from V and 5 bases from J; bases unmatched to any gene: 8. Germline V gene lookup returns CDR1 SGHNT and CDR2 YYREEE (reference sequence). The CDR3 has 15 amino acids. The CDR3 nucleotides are TGTGCCAGCAGCTCTGACAGGGGGGGATCGGAGACCCAGTACTTC. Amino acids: CASSSDRGGSETQYF.

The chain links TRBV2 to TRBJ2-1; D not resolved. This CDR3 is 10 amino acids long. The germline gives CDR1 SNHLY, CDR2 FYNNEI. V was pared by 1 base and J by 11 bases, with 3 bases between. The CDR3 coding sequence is TGTGCCAGCAGTGAAGGACAGCAGTTCTTC. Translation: CASSEGQQFF.

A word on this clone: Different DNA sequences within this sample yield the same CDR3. CDR3 in DNA: TGTGCCAGCAGCGTGTTGGACAATTCCTACGAGCAGTACTTC. It is translated as CASSVLDNSYEQYF. The chain is built from TRBV9 and TRBJ2-7; a possible D gene is TRBD1 (5 bases). V lost 2 bases and J lost 1, with 10 bases in between. This CDR3 is built from 14 residues. Per the germline V gene, CDR1 is SGDLS and CDR2 is YYNGEE.

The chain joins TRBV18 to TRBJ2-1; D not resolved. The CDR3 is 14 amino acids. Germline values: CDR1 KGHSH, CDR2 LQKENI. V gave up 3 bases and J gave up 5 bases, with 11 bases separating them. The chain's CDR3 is CASSPYMENNEQFF. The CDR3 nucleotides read TGTGCCAGCTCACCCTATATGGAGAACAATGAGCAGTTCTTC. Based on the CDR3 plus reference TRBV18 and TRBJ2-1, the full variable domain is NAGVMQNPRHLVRRRGQEARLRCSPMKGHSHVYWYRQLPEEGLKFMVYLQKENIIDESGMPKERFSAEFPKEGPSILRIQQVVRGDSAAYFCASSPYMENNEQFFGPGTRLTVL.

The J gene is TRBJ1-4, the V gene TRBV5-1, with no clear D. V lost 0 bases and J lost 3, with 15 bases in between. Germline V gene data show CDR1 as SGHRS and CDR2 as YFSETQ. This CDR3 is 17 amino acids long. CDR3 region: CASSLATDFTANEKLFF. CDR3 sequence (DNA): TGCGCCAGCAGCTTGGCCACAGATTTTACAGCTAATGAAAAACTGTTTTTT.